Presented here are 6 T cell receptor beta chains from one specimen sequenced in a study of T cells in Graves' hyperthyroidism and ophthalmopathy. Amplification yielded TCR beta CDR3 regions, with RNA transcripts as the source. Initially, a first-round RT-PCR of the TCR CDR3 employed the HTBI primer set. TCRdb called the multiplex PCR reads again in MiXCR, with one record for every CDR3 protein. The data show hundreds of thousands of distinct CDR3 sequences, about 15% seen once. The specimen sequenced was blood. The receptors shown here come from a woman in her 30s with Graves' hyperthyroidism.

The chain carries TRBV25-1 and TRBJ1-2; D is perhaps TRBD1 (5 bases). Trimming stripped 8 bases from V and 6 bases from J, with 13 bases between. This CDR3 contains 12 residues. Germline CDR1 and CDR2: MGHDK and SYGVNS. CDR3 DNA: TGTGCCAGCTTTGGGGGGACCCATGGCTACACCTTC. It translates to CASFGGTHGYTF.

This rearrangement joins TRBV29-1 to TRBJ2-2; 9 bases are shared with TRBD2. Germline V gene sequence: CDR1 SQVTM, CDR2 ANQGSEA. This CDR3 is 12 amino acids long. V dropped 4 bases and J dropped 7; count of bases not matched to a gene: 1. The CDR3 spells CSVVAGDGELFF. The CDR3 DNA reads TGCAGCGTTGTAGCGGGGGACGGGGAGCTGTTTTTT.

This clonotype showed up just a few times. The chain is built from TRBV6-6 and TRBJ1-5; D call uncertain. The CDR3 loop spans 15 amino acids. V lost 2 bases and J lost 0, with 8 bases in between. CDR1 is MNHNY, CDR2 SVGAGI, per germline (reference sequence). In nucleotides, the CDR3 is TGTGCCAGCAGTTACCGGACGGTTAGCAATCAGCCCCAGCATTTT. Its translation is CASSYRTVSNQPQHF.

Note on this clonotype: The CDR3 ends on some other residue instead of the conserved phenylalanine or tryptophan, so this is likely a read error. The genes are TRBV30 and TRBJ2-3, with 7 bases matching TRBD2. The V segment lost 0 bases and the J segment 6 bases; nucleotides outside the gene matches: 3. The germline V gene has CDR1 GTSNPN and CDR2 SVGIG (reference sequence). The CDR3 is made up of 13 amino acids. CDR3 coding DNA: TGTGCCTGGAGTGTGGGAGGGTTGGATACGCAGTATTCT. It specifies CAWSVGGLDTQYS.

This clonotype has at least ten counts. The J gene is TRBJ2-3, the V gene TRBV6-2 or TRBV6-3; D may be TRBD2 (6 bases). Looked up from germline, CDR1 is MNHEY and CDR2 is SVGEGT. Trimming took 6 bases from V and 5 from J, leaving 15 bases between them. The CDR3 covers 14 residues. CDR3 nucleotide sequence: TGTGCCAGCAGGCGGGACGCAACCAAAGATACGCAGTATTTT. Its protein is CASRRDATKDTQYF.

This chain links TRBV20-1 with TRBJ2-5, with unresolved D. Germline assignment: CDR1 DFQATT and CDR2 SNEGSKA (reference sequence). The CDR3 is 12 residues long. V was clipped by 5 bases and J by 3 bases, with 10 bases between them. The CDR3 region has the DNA TGCAGTGCTGGTAGACGGGAAGAGACCCAGTACTTC. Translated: CSAGRREETQYF.